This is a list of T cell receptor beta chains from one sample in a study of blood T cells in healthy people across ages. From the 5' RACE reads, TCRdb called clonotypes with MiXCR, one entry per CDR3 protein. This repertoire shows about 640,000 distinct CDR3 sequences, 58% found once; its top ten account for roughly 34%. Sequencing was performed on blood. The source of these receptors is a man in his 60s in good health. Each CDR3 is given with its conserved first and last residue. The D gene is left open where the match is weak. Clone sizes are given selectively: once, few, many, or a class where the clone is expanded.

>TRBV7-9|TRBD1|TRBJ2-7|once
CASSFQGDYEQYF
TGTGCCAGCAGCTTTCAGGGGGACTACGAGCAGTACTTC
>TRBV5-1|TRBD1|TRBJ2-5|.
CASSLNGDRLETQYF
TGCGCCAGCAGCTTGAACGGGGACAGGCTGGAGACCCAGTACTTC
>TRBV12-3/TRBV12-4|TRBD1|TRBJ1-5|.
CASSSRDRGLRSNQPQHF
TGTGCCAGCAGTTCCCGGGACAGGGGGCTGAGGAGCAATCAGCCCCAGCATTTT
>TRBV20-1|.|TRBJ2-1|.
CSARGRGPHYNEQFF
TGCAGTGCTAGAGGAAGGGGACCCCACTACAATGAGCAGTTCTTC
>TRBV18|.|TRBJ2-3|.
CASSPRSRMDTQYF
TGTGCCAGCTCACCACGATCTAGAATGGATACGCAGTATTTT
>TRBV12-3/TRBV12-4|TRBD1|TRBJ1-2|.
CASSVGTGVDGYTF
TGTGCCAGCAGTGTGGGTACAGGGGTCGATGGCTACACCTTC
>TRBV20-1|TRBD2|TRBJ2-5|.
CSAKPPSGGDETQYF
TGCAGTGCTAAACCACCTAGCGGGGGGGATGAGACCCAGTACTTC
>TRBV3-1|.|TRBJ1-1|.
CASSQVRGNTEAFF
TGTGCCAGCAGCCAAGTTCGCGGGAACACTGAAGCTTTCTTT
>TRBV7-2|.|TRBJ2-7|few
CASTQRGVEQYF
TGTGCCAGCACCCAGAGGGGGGTCGAGCAGTACTTC
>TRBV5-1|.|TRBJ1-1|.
CASSFPDPNTEAFF
TGCGCCAGCAGCTTTCCTGATCCCAACACTGAAGCTTTCTTT
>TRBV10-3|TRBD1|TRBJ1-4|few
CAIGTGGEKLFF
TGTGCCATCGGGACAGGGGGCGAAAAACTGTTTTTT
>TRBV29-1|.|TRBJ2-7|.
CSVELPEAGYTYEQYF
TGCAGCGTTGAGCTCCCGGAGGCAGGGTATACCTACGAGCAGTACTTC
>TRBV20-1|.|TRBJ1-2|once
CSAVAGTNYGYTF
TGCAGTGCCGTTGCAGGGACCAACTATGGCTACACCTTC
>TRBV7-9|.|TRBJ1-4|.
CASSSQSPPDEKLFF
TGTGCCAGCAGCTCACAGTCACCTCCGGATGAAAAACTGTTTTTT
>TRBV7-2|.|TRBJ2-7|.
CASTDSVSDEQYF
TGTGCCAGCACCGACTCAGTTTCAGACGAGCAGTACTTC
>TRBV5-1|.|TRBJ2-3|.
CASSLPRGSSTDTQYF
TGCGCCAGCAGCTTGCCCAGGGGCTCTAGCACAGATACGCAGTATTTT
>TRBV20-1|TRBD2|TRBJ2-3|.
CSAPRRGGLATDTQYF
TGCAGTGCCCCACGTCGAGGGGGACTAGCGACAGATACGCAGTATTTT
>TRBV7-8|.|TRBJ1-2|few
CASSYRRSDGYTF
TGTGCCAGCAGTTACCGACGGTCTGACGGCTACACCTTC
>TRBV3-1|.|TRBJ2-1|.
CASSQSDGVNEQFF
TGTGCCAGCAGCCAAAGTGATGGGGTTAATGAGCAGTTCTTC
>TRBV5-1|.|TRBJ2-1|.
CASSLGPPPRDEQFF
TGCGCCAGCAGCTTGGGGCCACCACCAAGGGATGAGCAGTTCTTC
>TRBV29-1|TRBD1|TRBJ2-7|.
CSPVDRGVYEQYF
TGCAGCCCAGTGGACAGGGGGGTCTACGAGCAGTACTTC
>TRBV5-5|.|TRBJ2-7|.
CASSLASRRGAYEQYF
TGTGCCAGCAGCTTGGCGAGCCGGAGGGGCGCGTACGAGCAGTACTTC
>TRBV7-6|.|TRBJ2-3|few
CASSLASSLTDTQYF
TGTGCCAGCAGCTTAGCATCCTCTCTCACAGATACGCAGTATTTT
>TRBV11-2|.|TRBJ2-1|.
CASWGGGGPHYEQFF
TGTGCCAGCTGGGGCGGAGGGGGGCCCCATTATGAGCAGTTCTTC
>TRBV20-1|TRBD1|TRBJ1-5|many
CSANRGGGQPQHF
TGCAGTGCTAACAGGGGTGGCGGACAGCCCCAGCATTTT
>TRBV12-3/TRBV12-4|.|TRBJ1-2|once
CAIKRRSSMYGYTF
TGTGCCATTAAGAGACGGAGCTCCATGTATGGCTACACCTTC
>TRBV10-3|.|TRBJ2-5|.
CAIKQSPLYERYF
TGTGCCATCAAGCAGTCCCCCCTCTACGAGCGGTACTTC
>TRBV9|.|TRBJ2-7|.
CASSVGQPGDEQYF
TGTGCCAGCAGCGTAGGGCAGCCGGGCGATGAGCAGTACTTC
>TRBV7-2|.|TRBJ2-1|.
CASSFKGTDTQFF
TGTGCCAGCAGCTTTAAGGGCACAGATACGCAGTTCTTC
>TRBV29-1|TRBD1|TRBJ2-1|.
CRVEGQEAEWGYNEQFF
TGCAGGGTTGAGGGACAGGAGGCCGAATGGGGGTACAATGAGCAGTTCTTC
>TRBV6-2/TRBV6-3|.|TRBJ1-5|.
CASSPGRAGTRVGNQPQHF
TGTGCCAGCAGTCCTGGCCGGGCAGGGACGCGTGTCGGCAATCAGCCCCAGCATTTT
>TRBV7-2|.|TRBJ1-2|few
CASSVGYNYGYTF
TGTGCCAGCAGCGTCGGGTACAACTATGGCTACACCTTC
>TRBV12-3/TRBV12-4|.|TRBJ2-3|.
CALRGRADTQYF
TGTGCCCTAAGAGGGAGAGCAGATACGCAGTATTTT
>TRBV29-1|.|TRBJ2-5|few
CSVAGQDQETQYF
TGCAGCGTTGCCGGGCAGGACCAAGAGACCCAGTACTTC
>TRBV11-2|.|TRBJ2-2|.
CASSLDLGVPGELFF
TGTGCCAGCAGCTTAGATCTTGGTGTTCCCGGGGAGCTGTTTTTT
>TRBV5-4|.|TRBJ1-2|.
CASRPQGTGGYTF
TGTGCCAGCAGGCCCCAGGGCACGGGTGGCTACACCTTC
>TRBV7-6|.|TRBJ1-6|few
CASSFLDSPLHF
TGTGCCAGCAGCTTTTTAGATTCACCCCTCCACTTT
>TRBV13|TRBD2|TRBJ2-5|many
CASSLGPGTSGGETQYF
TGTGCCAGCAGCTTGGGACCCGGGACTAGCGGAGGCGAGACCCAGTACTTC
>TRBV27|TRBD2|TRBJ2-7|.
CASSLLAGRVAEQYF
TGTGCCAGCAGTTTACTGGCAGGGAGGGTGGCCGAGCAGTACTTC
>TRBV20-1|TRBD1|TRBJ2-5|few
CSARRGPEETQYF
TGCAGTGCTAGAAGGGGGCCGGAAGAGACCCAGTACTTC
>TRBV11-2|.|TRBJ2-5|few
CASSSGQNPNQETQYF
TGTGCCAGCAGCTCCGGACAGAACCCAAACCAAGAGACCCAGTACTTC
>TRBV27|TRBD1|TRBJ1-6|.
CASSFKQQGFYNSPLHF
TGTGCCAGCAGTTTTAAACAACAGGGGTTCTATAATTCACCCCTCCACTTT
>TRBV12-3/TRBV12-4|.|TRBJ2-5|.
CASSFSAGKETQYF
TGTGCCAGCAGTTTCTCGGCGGGGAAAGAGACCCAGTACTTC
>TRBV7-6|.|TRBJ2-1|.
CASSLAGAGRISYNEQFF
TGTGCCAGCAGCTTAGCGGGGGCCGGGAGGATCTCCTACAATGAGCAGTTCTTC
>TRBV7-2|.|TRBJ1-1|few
CASSLSRLDSEAFF
TGTGCCAGCAGCTTATCGAGGCTGGACTCTGAAGCTTTCTTT
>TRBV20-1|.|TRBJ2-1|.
CSARPGEEQFF
TGCAGTGCTAGACCGGGAGAAGAGCAGTTCTTC
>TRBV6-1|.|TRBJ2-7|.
CASSVVRGSYEQYF
TGTGCCAGCAGTGTTGTGAGGGGGTCCTACGAGCAGTACTTC
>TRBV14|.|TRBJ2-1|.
CASSPAGFRREQFF
TGTGCCAGCAGCCCCGCAGGGTTCCGGCGTGAGCAGTTCTTC
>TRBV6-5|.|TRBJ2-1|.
CASSPDYAAYNEQFF
TGTGCCAGCAGTCCTGACTACGCGGCCTACAATGAGCAGTTCTTC
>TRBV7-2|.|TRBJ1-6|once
CASSSGSYKSPLHF
TGTGCCAGCAGCTCGGGCTCCTATAAGTCACCCCTCCACTTT
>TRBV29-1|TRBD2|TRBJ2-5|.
CSVEDRGLAEVETQYF
TGCAGCGTTGAAGATCGGGGACTAGCGGAGGTGGAGACCCAGTACTTC
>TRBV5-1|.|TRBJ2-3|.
CASSKTTGTDTQYF
TGCGCCAGCAGCAAAACCACAGGGACGGATACGCAGTATTTT
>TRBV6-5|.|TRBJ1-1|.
CASTPPGRSTEAFF
TGTGCCAGCACCCCACCTGGGAGGTCCACTGAAGCTTTCTTT
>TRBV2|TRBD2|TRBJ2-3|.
CASTRTSGNTDTQYF
TGTGCCAGCACCAGGACTAGCGGTAACACAGATACGCAGTATTTT
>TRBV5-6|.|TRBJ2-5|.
CASSLSWGGSLPQETQYF
TGTGCCAGCAGCTTGTCGTGGGGCGGCAGCTTACCCCAAGAGACCCAGTACTTC